Below are 25 T cell receptor beta chains sequenced from a single sample in a study of low-dose radiotherapy and immunotherapy resistance in tumors. First-strand cDNA relied on TRAV- and TRBV-specific primers spanning alpha and beta chains. TCRs were put through approximately 20 PCR cycles of amplification with Phusion. A constant-region primer and the V-primer adapter served as the primer pair. One entry per CDR3 protein, called by TCRdb with MiXCR from the reads. The sample shows 60,000 to 75,000 distinct CDR3 sequences, about 26% of them seen only once. Time point indicated: before trial treatment. The sequenced sample was PBMCs, obtained before treatment. Receptors were obtained from a male donor with rectosigmoid adenocarcinoma.

The genes are TRBV29-1 and TRBJ2-3; unclear D gene. This CDR3 region has 9 residues. CDR1 and CDR2 from the germline V gene are SQVTM and ANQGSEA. V lost 4 bases, J lost 5 bases, and 1 base lay in between. In nucleotides, the CDR3 is TGCAGCGTTGGAGATACGCAGTATTTT. This gives the protein CSVGDTQYF.

The rearrangement links TRBV7-9 to TRBJ2-7; TRBD1 might be the D (5 bases). The V and J ends lost 4 bases and 6 bases respectively, with 16 bases between them. Per germline, CDR1 SEHNR and CDR2 FQNEAQ (reference sequence). The CDR3 extends over 14 amino acids. The CDR3 sequence is CASSSSGKGLEQYF. Written as DNA, the CDR3 is TGTGCCAGCAGCTCGTCAGGGAAGGGCCTCGAGCAGTACTTC.

Ten or more counts support this clonotype. CDR3 amino acids: CASSLVGTPYEQYF. CDR3 DNA: TGTGCCAGCAGCTTGGTTGGTACCCCCTACGAGCAGTACTTC. The chain employs TRBV5-4 and TRBJ2-7; D is unresolved. Trimming removed 0 bases from V and 2 bases from J, with 9 bases in between. The germline V gene has CDR1 SGHNT and CDR2 YYREEE (reference sequence). The CDR3 contains 14 residues.

This clonotype was found many times. The chain joins TRBV11-2 to TRBJ1-1, with D unclear. CDR3 length: 13 residues. Germline V gives CDR1 SGHAT, CDR2 FQNNGV. Deletions cut 5 bases from V and 6 bases from J, with 13 bases between. The DNA of the CDR3 is TGTGCCAGCAGCGGTCGTAACAGTCCTGAAGCTTTCTTT. Its protein product is CASSGRNSPEAFF.

The chain uses TRBV4-1 and TRBJ1-4; D not resolved. CDR3 length: 17 residues. Germline V gene data show CDR1 as MGHRA and CDR2 as YSYEKL. V lost 4 bases and J lost 7, with 22 bases in between. The CDR3 is CASSPLIGRDPGEKLFF. The CDR3, as DNA: TGCGCCAGCAGCCCACTAATAGGACGGGATCCGGGTGAAAAACTGTTTTTT.

The chain employs TRBV29-1 and TRBJ2-2; weak D call: TRBD1 (5 bases). The V gene lost 7 bases and the J gene lost 4 bases, with 16 bases spanning the gap. The CDR3 is 14 amino acids. CDR1 and CDR2 from the germline V gene are SQVTM and ANQGSEA. CDR3 residues: CSGSGQGPTGELFF. As DNA, the CDR3 is TGCAGCGGCTCTGGGCAGGGCCCCACCGGGGAGCTGTTTTTT.

This clonotype was seen repeatedly, ten times or more. J is TRBJ2-7 and V is TRBV28; 8 bases align to TRBD1. Trimming took 3 bases from V and 3 from J; bases not matched to a gene: 4. This CDR3 comprises 14 residues. Per germline, CDR1 MDHEN and CDR2 SYDVKM. The CDR3 DNA is TGTGCCAGCAGTTTGACAGGGGAGAGCTACGAGCAGTACTTC. Protein product: CASSLTGESYEQYF.

The table lists this clonotype with many counts. The chain carries TRBV6-6 and TRBJ2-3, with TRBD1 as a possible D gene (5 bases). The CDR3 is 16 residues long. Germline V CDR1 and CDR2: MNHNY, SVGAGI (reference sequence). The germline V and J ends were trimmed by 5 bases and 0 bases, with 15 bases remaining between them. CDR3: CASSLMTVSSTDTQYF. The CDR3, as DNA: TGTGCCAGCAGTCTCATGACAGTGTCTAGCACAGATACGCAGTATTTT.

With respect to this clonotype: A read error is likely here: a far larger clone is one base away. The rearrangement uses TRBV4-2 and TRBJ2-5, with D tentatively TRBD2 (7 bases). The DNA matches TRBJ2-1 better at its end, which makes the J call doubtful. Germline V gene data show CDR1 as LGHNA and CDR2 as YNFKEQ. The CDR3 is 15 residues long. This CDR3 is CASIQDYGGLDEQFF. The DNA for the CDR3 is TGTGCCAGCATCCAAGATTACGGGGGGCTCGATGAGCAGTTCTTC.

Many counts were recorded for this clonotype. The rearrangement links TRBV5-4 to TRBJ1-1, with no clear D. The CDR3 is 14 amino acids. Trimming cost V 0 bases and J 1 base, with 7 bases left between them. The V gene's germline CDR1 is SGHNT and CDR2 YYREEE (reference sequence). The CDR3 loop reads CASSLDGSNTEAFF. The CDR3 DNA is TGTGCCAGCAGCTTGGACGGCTCGAACACTGAAGCTTTCTTT.

The rearrangement uses TRBV27 and TRBJ1-4; D perhaps matches TRBD1 (6 bases). The germline gives CDR1 MNHEY, CDR2 SMNVEV (reference sequence). The CDR3 extends over 15 amino acids. V was cut by 5 bases and J by 6 bases, with 16 bases left in between. Here the CDR3 reads CASSAGWGADEKLFF. The CDR3 nucleotides read TGTGCCAGCAGTGCGGGCTGGGGGGCTGATGAAAAACTGTTTTTT.

This clonotype was seen ten or more times. This chain uses TRBV10-2 with TRBJ1-6; no reliable D call. CDR1 and CDR2 from the germline V gene are WSHSY and SAAADI. The ends were cut back, 3 bases at V and 0 bases at J, with 6 bases in the middle. The CDR3 is 15 amino acids. The CDR3 bases are TGCGCCAGCAGTGACAGCAGCTCCTATAATTCACCCCTCCACTTT. This sequence encodes CASSDSSSYNSPLHF.

V is TRBV29-1 and J is TRBJ1-3; 7 positions match TRBD1. Germline-derived CDR1 and CDR2 are SQVTM and ANQGSEA. The CDR3 spans 14 residues. V shed 3 bases and J 0 bases; nucleotides not matched to a gene: 2. CDR3 coding DNA: TGCAGCGTTGATGCAGGGGGCTCTGGAAACACCATATATTTT. This gives the protein CSVDAGGSGNTIYF.

The genes are TRBV6-6 and TRBJ2-1; 7 bases fit TRBD1. Trimming took 6 bases from V and 4 from J; bases not matched to a gene: 12. Germline V gene lookup returns CDR1 MNHNY and CDR2 SVGAGI (reference sequence). The CDR3 loop spans 16 amino acids. The CDR3 protein is CASRTRSRGSYNEQFF. The CDR3 coding sequence is TGTGCCAGCAGAACCCGGTCCAGGGGGTCTTACAATGAGCAGTTCTTC.

This clonotype was recorded many times. The chain joins TRBV20-1 to TRBJ2-1; the match to TRBD1 covers 7 bases. The CDR3 runs 15 residues. With V trimmed by 2 bases and J by 4 bases, 8 bases remained unmatched. CDR1 is DFQATT, CDR2 SNEGSKA, per germline (reference sequence). The CDR3 here is CSARPAGQEYNEQFF. The DNA of the CDR3 is TGCAGTGCTAGACCCGCCGGACAGGAGTACAATGAGCAGTTCTTC.

The V gene is TRBV19, the J gene TRBJ2-1; no firm D call. CDR1 is LNHDA and CDR2 is SQIVND in the germline V gene (reference sequence). V gave up 0 bases and J gave up 10 bases, with 13 bases separating them. The CDR3 is 14 residues long. As DNA, the CDR3 is TGTGCCAGTAGTATAGATTCGGTCGGTATCGAGCAGTTCTTC. Amino acids: CASSIDSVGIEQFF.

This clonotype appeared many times. V and J are TRBV7-2 and TRBJ2-7; D uncertain. CDR1 is SGHTA and CDR2 is FQGNSA in the germline V gene. The CDR3 is made up of 13 amino acids. With 3 bases removed from V and 3 bases from J, the gap between germline ends came to 9 bases. The CDR3 sequence: CASSFFAVYEQYF. The DNA of the CDR3 is TGTGCCAGCAGCTTTTTCGCCGTCTACGAGCAGTACTTC.

This clonotype was seen once. This probably arose from a read error, given a far larger clone one base away. The chain recombines TRBV6-2 or TRBV6-3 with TRBJ2-5; D may be TRBD2 (5 bases). This CDR3 has 14 amino acids. Trimming shortened V by 5 bases and J by 2 bases, and 12 bases separated the two germline ends. CDR1 and CDR2 from the germline V gene are MNHEY and SVGEGT. CDR3 sequence: CASSITRGQETQYF. CDR3 DNA sequence: TGTGCCAGCAGTATAACCCGGGGACAAGAGACCCAGTACTTC.

The chain combines TRBV6-5 with TRBJ2-2; D is unresolved. V was cut by 6 bases and J by 0 bases, with 11 bases left in between. The CDR3 runs 15 residues. The germline V gene has CDR1 MNHEY and CDR2 SVGAGI. The CDR3 DNA sequence: TGTGCCAGCAGCAGAGGCCGAGCGAACACCGGGGAGCTGTTTTTT. Its protein is CASSRGRANTGELFF.

This clonotype was counted at least ten times. The rearrangement uses TRBV19 and TRBJ2-1, with 7 nucleotides matching TRBD2. Per the germline V gene, CDR1 is LNHDA and CDR2 is SQIVND (reference sequence). The CDR3 runs 15 residues. With V trimmed by 4 bases and J by 0 bases, 3 bases remained unmatched. CDR3 loop: CASSNLAASYNEQFF. The CDR3 DNA follows: TGTGCCAGTAGTAACCTAGCGGCCTCCTACAATGAGCAGTTCTTC.

This clonotype was recorded at least ten times. The V call is TRBV24-1, the J call TRBJ2-2, with D possibly being TRBD1 (6 bases). The ends were cut back, 12 bases at V and 5 bases at J, with 21 bases in the middle. The length of the CDR3 is 15 residues. Looked up from germline, CDR1 is KGHDR and CDR2 is SFDVKD. The CDR3 bases are TGTGCCGCAGGAGCGACAGGAGGTGGTACCGGGGAGCTGTTTTTT. Translated: CAAGATGGGTGELFF.

Comment on this clonotype: A far larger clone is one base from this, pointing to a likely read error. The genes are TRBV26 and TRBJ2-4; the D call TRBD1 from the table was never checked on the DNA. Matching the DNA end better, TRBJ2-7 makes the J call doubtful. TRBV26 is an annotated pseudogene. The CDR3 is 14 residues long. Written as DNA, the CDR3 is TGTGCCAGCAGGAGGACAGAAAACTCCTACGAGCAGTACTTC. Residues: CASRRTENSYEQYF.

The table lists this clonotype with many counts. The genes are TRBV20-1 and TRBJ2-6; TRBD1 is a possible D gene (5 bases). The CDR3 runs to 16 residues. Germline values: CDR1 DFQATT, CDR2 SNEGSKA (reference sequence). The V end was cut by 3 bases, the J end by 0 bases, with 12 bases between. The CDR3 DNA sequence: TGCAGTGCTAGTGGGCAGGGTTCCTCTGGGGCCAACGTCCTGACTTTC. Translation gives CSASGQGSSGANVLTF.

This clonotype was picked up many times. The chain joins TRBV4-1 to TRBJ2-1; TRBD1 matches at 7 bases. Germline loops: CDR1 MGHRA, CDR2 YSYEKL. The CDR3 is 14 amino acids. V was clipped by 1 base and J by 7 bases; unmatched bases: 4. The CDR3 nucleotides are TGCGCCAGCAGCCAAGTGGACAGGAAAAATGAGCAGTTCTTC. Protein product: CASSQVDRKNEQFF.

This clonotype has only a few counts. This chain connects TRBV10-3 to TRBJ2-1, with 11 bases lining up with TRBD2. V was clipped by 0 bases and J by 8 bases; unmatched bases: 6. The CDR3 sequence is 16 residues long. Germline CDR1 reads ENHRY; CDR2 reads SYGVKD. The CDR3 DNA reads as TGTGCCATCAGTGAGTCGCTAGCGGGAGGCGGGGATGAGCAGTTCTTC. This codes for CAISESLAGGGDEQFF.